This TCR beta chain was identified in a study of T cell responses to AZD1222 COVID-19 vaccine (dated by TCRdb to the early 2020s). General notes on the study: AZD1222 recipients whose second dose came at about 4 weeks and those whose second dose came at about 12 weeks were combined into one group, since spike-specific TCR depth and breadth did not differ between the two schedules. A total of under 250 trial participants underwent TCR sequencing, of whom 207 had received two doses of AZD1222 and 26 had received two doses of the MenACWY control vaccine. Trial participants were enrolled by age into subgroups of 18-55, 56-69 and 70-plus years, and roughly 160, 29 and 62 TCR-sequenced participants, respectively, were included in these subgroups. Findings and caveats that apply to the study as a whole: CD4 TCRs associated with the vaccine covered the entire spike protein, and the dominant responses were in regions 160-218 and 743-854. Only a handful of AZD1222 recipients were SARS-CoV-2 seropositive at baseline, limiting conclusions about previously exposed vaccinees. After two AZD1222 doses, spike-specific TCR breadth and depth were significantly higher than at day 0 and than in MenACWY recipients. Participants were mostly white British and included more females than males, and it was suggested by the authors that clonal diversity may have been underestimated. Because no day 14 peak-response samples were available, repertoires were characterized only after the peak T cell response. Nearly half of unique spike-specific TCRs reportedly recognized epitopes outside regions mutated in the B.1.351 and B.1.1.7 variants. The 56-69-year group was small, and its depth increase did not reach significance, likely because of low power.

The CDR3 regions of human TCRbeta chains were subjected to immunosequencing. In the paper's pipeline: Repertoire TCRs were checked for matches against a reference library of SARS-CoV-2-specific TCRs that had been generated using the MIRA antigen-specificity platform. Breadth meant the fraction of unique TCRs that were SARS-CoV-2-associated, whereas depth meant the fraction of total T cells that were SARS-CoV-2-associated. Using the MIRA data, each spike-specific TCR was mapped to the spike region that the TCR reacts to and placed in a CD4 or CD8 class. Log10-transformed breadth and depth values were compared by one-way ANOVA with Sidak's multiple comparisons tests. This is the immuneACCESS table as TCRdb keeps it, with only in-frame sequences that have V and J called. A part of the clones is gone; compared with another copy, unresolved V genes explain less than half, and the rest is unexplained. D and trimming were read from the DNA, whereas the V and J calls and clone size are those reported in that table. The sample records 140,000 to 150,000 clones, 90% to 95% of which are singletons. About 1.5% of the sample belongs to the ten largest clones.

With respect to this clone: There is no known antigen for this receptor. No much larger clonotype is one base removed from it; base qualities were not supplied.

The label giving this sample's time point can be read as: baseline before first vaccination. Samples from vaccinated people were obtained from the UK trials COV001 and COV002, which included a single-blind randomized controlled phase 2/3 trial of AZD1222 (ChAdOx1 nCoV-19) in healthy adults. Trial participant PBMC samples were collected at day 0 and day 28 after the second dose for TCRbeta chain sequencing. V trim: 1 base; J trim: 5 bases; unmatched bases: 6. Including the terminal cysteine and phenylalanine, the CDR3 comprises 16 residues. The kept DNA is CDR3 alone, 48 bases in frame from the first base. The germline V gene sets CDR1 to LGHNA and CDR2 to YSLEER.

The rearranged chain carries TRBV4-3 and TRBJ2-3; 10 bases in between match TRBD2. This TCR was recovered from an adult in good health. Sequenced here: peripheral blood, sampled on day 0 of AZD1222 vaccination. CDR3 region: CASSQAHSGRRDTQYF. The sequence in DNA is TGCGCCAGCAGCCAAGCCCATAGCGGGAGGAGAGATACGCAGTATTTT.